Below, 21 T cell receptor beta chains from the same sample are listed, as sequenced in a study of blood T cell repertoires in COVID-19. Sequencing used immunoSEQ multiplex PCR; TCRdb keeps in-frame clones, though not all of them. The top ten clones hold approximately 2.5% of a sample with about 200,000 clones, 89% of them seen once. Sequencing input: PBMCs or T cells enriched from blood (not recorded which). The receptor set was obtained from a woman aged 40 to 49 with acute COVID-19.

V and J are TRBV28 and TRBJ2-1; tentative D call: TRBD2 (7 bases). The V end lost 0 bases, the J end lost 10 bases, and 10 bases lay between the germline ends. The germline V gene encodes CDR1 MDHEN and CDR2 SYDVKM. The CDR3 is made up of 13 amino acids. CDR3 protein: CASSLWGGREQFF. DNA for the CDR3: TGTGCCAGCAGTTTATGGGGGGGGCGAGAGCAGTTCTTC.

The V gene is TRBV7-3, the J gene TRBJ2-3; a weak D match, TRBD2 (5 bases). V lost 0 bases and J 1 base, leaving 8 bases between the germline ends. CDR3 length: 15 amino acids. The V gene's germline CDR1 is SGHTA and CDR2 FQGTGA. CDR3 bases: TGTGCCAGCAGCTTAACGGGGAGCGGCACAGATACGCAGTATTTT. Its protein is CASSLTGSGTDTQYF. The variable domain in full, completed from reference TRBV7-3 and TRBJ2-3, reads GAGVSQTPSNKVTEKGKYVELRCDPISGHTALYWYRQSLGQGPEFLIYFQGTGAADDSGLPNDRFFAVRPEGSVSTLKIQRTERGDSAVYLCASSLTGSGTDTQYFGPGTRLTVL.

The chain has TRBV18 and TRBJ2-2; D is ambiguous. The CDR3 is 13 amino acids. Trimming stripped 8 bases from V and 5 bases from J, with 12 bases between. CDR1 is KGHSH, CDR2 LQKENI, per germline. As DNA, the CDR3 is TGTGCCAGCGACCCGGGTGGGACCGGGGAGCTGTTTTTT. Translating it yields CASDPGGTGELFF.

V is TRBV15 and J is TRBJ2-2, with 8 positions matching TRBD2. Germline values: CDR1 LNHNV, CDR2 YYDKDF (reference sequence). Germline trimming cut 1 base from V and 5 bases from J; bases unmatched to any gene: 6. The CDR3 runs 16 residues. CDR3 sequence: CATSRATGGPTGELFF. CDR3 bases: TGTGCCACCAGCAGAGCAACGGGAGGGCCGACCGGGGAGCTGTTTTTT. The full variable domain, rest sourced from reference TRBV15 and TRBJ2-2, is DAMVIQNPRYQVTQFGKPVTLSCSQTLNHNVMYWYQQKSSQAPKLLFHYYDKDFNNEADTPDNFQSRRPNTSFCFLDIRSPGLGDTAMYLCATSRATGGPTGELFFGEGSRLTVL.

This clone was counted once. V and J are TRBV30 and TRBJ2-7, with a weak D call TRBD2 (6 bases). CDR1 GTSNPN and CDR2 SVGIG come from the germline V gene (reference sequence). Trimming pared 8 bases from V and 9 bases from J, leaving 29 bases between. This CDR3 has 15 residues. The CDR3 here is CARSRGGTQTSVQYF. The CDR3 coding sequence is TGTGCCCGGTCCCGAGGAGGGACTCAGACCTCTGTGCAGTACTTC.

This clone turned up a few times. The chain recombines TRBV4-1 with TRBJ2-7; maybe TRBD1 (5 bases). Germline loops: CDR1 MGHRA, CDR2 YSYEKL. The CDR3 is made up of 12 amino acids. V dropped 0 bases and J dropped 9 bases, with 9 bases sitting between them. CDR3 nucleotide sequence: TGCGCCAGCAGCCAAGATCTAGGGGTGCAGTACTTC. Its translation: CASSQDLGVQYF.

The V gene is TRBV19, the J gene TRBJ1-5; TRBD1 matches at 8 bases. The CDR3 sequence is 15 residues long. The junction had 8 bases not matched to a gene; V was cut back by 4 bases and J by 6 bases. The germline gives CDR1 LNHDA, CDR2 SQIVND (reference sequence). The CDR3 coding sequence is TGTGCCAGTAGTAGAGACAGGGGAGACGGTCAGCCCCAGCATTTT. Protein: CASSRDRGDGQPQHF.

V gene TRBV3-1 (or the pseudogene TRBV3-2) combines with J gene TRBJ1-2, with a weak D call TRBD1 (5 bases). This CDR3 comprises 14 residues. Germline V gene lookup returns CDR1 LGHDT and CDR2 YNNKEL (reference sequence). V was pared by 5 bases and J by 2 bases, with 12 bases between. As DNA, the CDR3 is TGTGCCAGCAGCGCCCGACAGAAAAACTATGGCTACACCTTC. This codes for CASSARQKNYGYTF.

The chain links TRBV7-2 to TRBJ2-7; maybe TRBD2 (5 bases). Germline CDR1 SGHTA, CDR2 FQGNSA. The V end was cut by 3 bases, the J end by 1 base, with 10 bases between. CDR3 size: 14 residues. The CDR3 bases are TGTGCCAGCAGCTTCGGACTGGAATCCTACGAGCAGTACTTC. This gives the protein CASSFGLESYEQYF.

With regard to this clone: Other DNA sequences in the same sample also yield this CDR3. The chain links TRBV5-1 to TRBJ1-3; 10 nucleotides match TRBD1. Trimming at V came to 3 bases and at J to 2 bases, leaving 2 bases not matched to a gene. The length of the CDR3 is 15 residues. Germline CDR1 SGHRS, CDR2 YFSETQ. The CDR3 sequence is CASSSGTGAGNTIYF. DNA for the CDR3: TGCGCCAGCAGCTCCGGGACAGGGGCTGGAAACACCATATATTTT.

The chain links TRBV19 to TRBJ2-7; D call uncertain. The germline gives CDR1 LNHDA, CDR2 SQIVND (reference sequence). This CDR3 has 15 amino acids. V lost 5 bases, J lost 2 bases, and 16 bases lay in between. The CDR3 sequence is CASSPSGSLTYEQYF. In DNA, the CDR3 is TGTGCCAGTAGTCCCTCCGGTTCGCTTACCTACGAGCAGTACTTC.

The rearrangement links TRBV29-1 to TRBJ1-1; 7 bases fit TRBD1. With 6 bases clipped from V and 6 bases from J, the junction kept 13 bases outside the gene matches. CDR3 length: 14 amino acids. CDR1 and CDR2 (germline): SQVTM, ANQGSEA. The CDR3 region has the DNA TGCAGCGTAACACAGGGGAACGGCGGCGCTGAAGCTTTCTTT. Protein product: CSVTQGNGGAEAFF. The full variable domain, completed using reference TRBV29-1 and TRBJ1-1, is SAVISQKPSRDICQRGTSLTIQCQVDSQVTMMFWYRQQPGQSLTLIATANQGSEATYESGFVIDKFPISRPNLTFSTLTVSNMSPEDSSIYLCSVTQGNGGAEAFFGQGTRLTVV.

This clone was recorded only once. The J gene is TRBJ2-2, the V gene TRBV9; 7 positions match TRBD2. V lost 0 bases to trimming and J lost 6 bases; unmatched junction nucleotides: 8. The CDR3 has 16 residues. Germline V gene data show CDR1 as SGDLS and CDR2 as YYNGEE. The CDR3 is CASSVARTSTAGELFF. As DNA, the CDR3 is TGTGCCAGCAGCGTAGCCCGGACTAGTACCGCCGGGGAGCTGTTTTTT.

This chain links TRBV7-8 with TRBJ1-4, with D possibly being TRBD1 (5 bases). The CDR3 is 15 amino acids. The ends were cut back, 4 bases at V and 4 bases at J, with 13 bases in the middle. In germline, CDR1 is SGHVS, CDR2 FQNEAQ. In nucleotides, the CDR3 is TGTGCCAGCAGCTCATTAGGAGGGGATAATGAAAAACTGTTTTTT. Residues: CASSSLGGDNEKLFF.

The chain uses TRBV14 and TRBJ1-1; TRBD1 matches 9 bases. The length of the CDR3 is 16 residues. Germline V CDR1 and CDR2: SGHDN, FVKESK. The ends lost 1 base at V and 6 bases at J; junction bases unmatched: 9. CDR3 DNA: TGTGCCAGCAGCCAAGCTTACAGGGGGCATGCCCCTGAAGCTTTCTTT. Its protein is CASSQAYRGHAPEAFF.

The chain recombines TRBV6-5 with TRBJ1-1, with a possible D match to TRBD1 (6 bases). Looked up from germline, CDR1 is MNHEY and CDR2 is SVGAGI. The CDR3 length is 15 residues. The V end lost 2 bases, the J end lost 0 bases, and 10 bases lay between the germline ends. The CDR3 here is CASSYRPGVNTEAFF. The CDR3 region has the DNA TGTGCCAGCAGTTACCGTCCAGGGGTGAACACTGAAGCTTTCTTT.

V usage is TRBV5-1 and J usage is TRBJ1-1, with D unclear. There are 13 residues in the CDR3. The germline gives CDR1 SGHRS, CDR2 YFSETQ. V was shortened by 3 bases and J by 0 bases, with 6 bases between the two germline ends. This CDR3 is CASSYEVNTEAFF. DNA for the CDR3: TGCGCCAGCAGCTACGAGGTGAACACTGAAGCTTTCTTT.

The CDR3 spells CASSTRFARRGSSYEQYF. DNA of the CDR3: TGTGCCAGCAGCACCCGCTTCGCACGGCGGGGGAGCTCCTACGAGCAGTACTTC. The chain uses TRBV21-1 and TRBJ2-7; TRBD2, the table's D call, was not compared with the DNA. TRBV21-1 is termed a pseudogene. The CDR3 is made up of 18 amino acids.

This clone occurred a few times. V gene TRBV5-1 combines with J gene TRBJ2-2; a possible D gene is TRBD2 (5 bases). CDR3 length: 15 residues. Germline V gene data show CDR1 as SGHRS and CDR2 as YFSETQ. The V end was cut by 4 bases, the J end by 5 bases, with 15 bases between. The CDR3 loop reads CASSPLGEKTGELFF. DNA for the CDR3: TGCGCCAGCAGCCCCCTCGGGGAGAAGACCGGGGAGCTGTTTTTT.

The chain links TRBV3-1 (or the pseudogene TRBV3-2) to TRBJ2-2; 8 bases line up with TRBD2. J lost 5 bases, V lost 1 base, and 18 bases had no gene match. CDR1 LGHDT and CDR2 YNNKEL come from the germline V gene (reference sequence). The CDR3 covers 20 residues. Here the CDR3 reads CASSQGIRKKRGGRTGELFF. For the CDR3, the DNA is TGTGCCAGCAGCCAAGGGATCCGGAAGAAACGGGGGGGCAGAACCGGGGAGCTGTTTTTT.

The gene calls are TRBV29-1 and TRBJ2-1; 8 nucleotides match TRBD1. CDR1 and CDR2 (germline): SQVTM, ANQGSEA. The CDR3 runs to 14 residues. Trimming cost V 7 bases and J 0 bases; bases outside gene matches: 5. CDR3: CSGEQGGSYNEQFF. The CDR3 bases are TGCAGCGGCGAACAGGGGGGCTCCTACAATGAGCAGTTCTTC.